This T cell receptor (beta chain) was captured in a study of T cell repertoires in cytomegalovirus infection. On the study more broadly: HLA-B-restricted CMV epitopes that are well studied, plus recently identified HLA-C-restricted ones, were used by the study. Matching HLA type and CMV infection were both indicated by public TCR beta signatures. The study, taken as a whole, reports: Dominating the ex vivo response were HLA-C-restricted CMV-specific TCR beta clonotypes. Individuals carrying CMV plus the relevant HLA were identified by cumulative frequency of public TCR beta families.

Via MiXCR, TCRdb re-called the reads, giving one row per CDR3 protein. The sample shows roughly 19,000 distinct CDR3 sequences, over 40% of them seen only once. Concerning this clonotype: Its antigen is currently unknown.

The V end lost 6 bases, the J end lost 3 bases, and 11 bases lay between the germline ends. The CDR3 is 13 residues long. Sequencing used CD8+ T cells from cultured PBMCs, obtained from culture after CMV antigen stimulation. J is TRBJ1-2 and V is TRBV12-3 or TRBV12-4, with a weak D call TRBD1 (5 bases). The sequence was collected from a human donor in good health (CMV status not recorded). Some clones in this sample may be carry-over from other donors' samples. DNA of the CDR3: TGTGCCAGCAGCCCTCGGGGGGACTATGGCTACACCTTC. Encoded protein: CASSPRGDYGYTF.